This T cell receptor beta chain stems from a study of T cell changes during pregnancy in multiple sclerosis. The V and J ends lost 4 bases and 2 bases respectively, with 15 bases between them. The germline CDR1 and CDR2 sequences are MNHEY and SMNVEV (reference sequence). The CDR3 has 15 residues. Using immunoSEQ multiplex PCR, the repertoire was profiled, and TCRdb retains in-frame clones only, with some absent. This table has around 55,000 clones, just under 90% appearing once. The sequence came from a female donor with multiple sclerosis, enrolled in a pregnancy study. This chain links TRBV27 with TRBJ2-7, with D perhaps matching TRBD1 (5 bases). This specimen was CD4+ T cells from peripheral blood mononuclear cells, taken in the first trimester of pregnancy. The DNA of the CDR3 is TGTGCCAGCAGTTATAGGGGCCCTACAACCTACGAGCAGTACTTC. Its protein product is CASSYRGPTTYEQYF.